The sequence of this T cell receptor beta chain was determined in a study of identical twins. Study-level findings and limits: Findings came from cross-sectional statistics, without long-term follow-up of donors. A partial confounding effect on zero-insertion analyses could come from invariant MAIT and iNKT cells.

The CDR3 runs to 14 residues. V lost 3 bases and J lost 4; bases outside the gene matches: 6. Germline values: CDR1 SGHRS, CDR2 YFSETQ. TCRdb passed the 5' RACE reads through MiXCR, listing each CDR3 protein once. The table includes more than 1.5 million distinct CDR3 sequences, less than 40% detected once. Details on this clonotype: What it binds is unknown.

This chain uses TRBV5-1 with TRBJ1-1; 7 nucleotides match TRBD1. This clonotype was obtained from a newborn girl in good health. The sample comprised cord blood. DNA for the CDR3: TGCGCCAGCAGCTGCCCGACAGGGTGCACTGAAGCTTTCTTT. It translates to CASSCPTGCTEAFF.